This paragraph reports one T cell receptor beta chain. Its antigen is not known. TCRdb passed the 5' RACE reads through MiXCR, listing each CDR3 protein once. The sample carries 250,000 to 300,000 distinct CDR3 sequences, 18% recorded once. This record belongs to a study of T-cell memory formation after mild COVID-19. As for the study in general: TCR clusters mostly belonged to single donors.

Trimming cost V 5 bases and J 1 base; bases outside gene matches: 9. There are 17 residues in the CDR3. Per germline, CDR1 ENHRY and CDR2 SYGVKD. Notes on the study in general: Whereas later expanders leaned CD4+, clones contracting day 15 to 85 showed a balanced CD4/CD8 makeup. That cross-reactive memory joined was suggested by some responding clones appearing in pre-infection memory. Contracting CD4+ clones lay largely in CM and EM, with CD8+ ones residing in EMRA.

The chain carries TRBV10-3 and TRBJ2-2; 8 nucleotides align to TRBD1. The receptor comes from a man younger than 35 who had mild COVID-19 (a few samples of this study predate the infection). Cell type and time point are not known. The source material was PBMCs or a T cell subset sorted from them (not recorded which). The CDR3 DNA follows: TGTGCCATCAGTCCCTTAGGGGACAGGATGAACACCGGGGAGCTGTTTTTT. Translating gives CAISPLGDRMNTGELFF.